Each of the 11 T cell receptor beta chains below was sequenced from the same sample in a study of shared clonotypes between healthy human individuals. The protocol was immunoSEQ multiplex PCR, while the TCRdb copy is restricted to in-frame clones and leaves out a portion. The data contain 2 million to 2.5 million clones, 93% of them singletons. What was sequenced was naive CD4+ T cells from PBMCs. Described subset: CD45RA+ positively selected. The receptors shown here come from a man between 18 and 35 years old in good health. Some clones in this sample may be carry-over from other donors' samples.

This clone was counted only a few times. This sample also contains other DNA sequences that code for the same CDR3. V usage is TRBV30 and J usage is TRBJ1-1; no clear D gene. V was clipped by 4 bases and J by 4 bases, with 7 bases between them. The CDR3 runs 11 residues. Germline V CDR1 and CDR2: GTSNPN, SVGIG (reference sequence). The CDR3 reads CAWTGFTEAFF. The CDR3 region has the DNA TGTGCCTGGACGGGGTTCACTGAAGCTTTCTTT.

This chain uses TRBV4-1 with TRBJ2-5; 10 positions match TRBD2. Germline V gene data show CDR1 as MGHRA and CDR2 as YSYEKL. J was trimmed by 1 base and V by 4 bases; bases with no gene match: 9. The CDR3 covers 17 residues. CDR3 sequence reads: CASSLGTSASSQETQYF. As DNA, the CDR3 is TGCGCCAGCAGCCTCGGGACTAGCGCCTCTTCCCAAGAGACCCAGTACTTC.

This clone was observed a single time. The CDR3 is CASRNRGLDEAFF. CDR3 sequence (DNA): TGCGCCAGCAGGAACAGGGGGCTGGACGAAGCTTTCTTT. The rearrangement joins TRBV5-1 to TRBJ1-1, with 9 bases that match TRBD1. Germline CDR1 reads SGHRS; CDR2 reads YFSETQ. Unmatched junction bases numbered 7, after V lost 5 bases and J lost 8 bases. This CDR3 has 13 amino acids.

The rearrangement links TRBV4-2 to TRBJ2-2, with a tentative D call TRBD2 (5 bases). Trimming took 1 base from V and 4 from J, leaving 16 bases between them. In germline, CDR1 is LGHNA, CDR2 YNFKEQ. The CDR3 has 17 amino acids. The CDR3 DNA follows: TGTGCCAGCAGCCAAGTTAGAGCGCGGGCGGGCACCGGGGAGCTGTTTTTT. Protein: CASSQVRARAGTGELFF.

Comments on this clone: Other nucleotide sequences from this sample produce the same CDR3. This chain links TRBV2 with TRBJ2-7; D is unresolved. Germline V lookup: CDR1 SNHLY, CDR2 FYNNEI. The ends were cut back, 5 bases at V and 0 bases at J, with 2 bases in the middle. CDR3 length: 11 amino acids. The CDR3 sequence is CASSISYEQYF. CDR3 DNA: TGTGCCAGCAGTATCTCCTACGAGCAGTACTTC. Complete variable domain (other parts from reference TRBV2 and TRBJ2-7): EPEVTQTPSHQVTQMGQEVILRCVPISNHLYFYWYRQILGQKVEFLVSFYNNEISEKSEIFDDQFSVERPDGSNFTLKIRSTKLEDSAMYFCASSISYEQYFGPGTRLTVT.

This chain uses TRBV5-1 with TRBJ2-2, with 9 bases that match TRBD1. V lost 6 bases, J lost 6 bases, and 6 bases stayed unmatched. The CDR3 is made up of 14 amino acids. Germline V lookup: CDR1 SGHRS, CDR2 YFSETQ. This CDR3 is CASMAQGASGELFF. CDR3 DNA sequence: TGCGCCAGCATGGCACAGGGGGCTTCCGGGGAGCTGTTTTTT.

This chain uses TRBV6-6 with TRBJ1-1; D is unresolved. The CDR3 loop spans 12 amino acids. From germline, CDR1 is MNHNY and CDR2 SVGAGI (reference sequence). V was cut by 2 bases and J by 8 bases, with 9 bases left in between. The CDR3 nucleotides read TGTGCCAGCAGTTACAGGTCTGGGGAAGCTTTCTTT. This gives the protein CASSYRSGEAFF.

The rearrangement joins TRBV5-4 to TRBJ1-3, with TRBD1 matching over 7 bases. V lost 4 bases to trimming and J lost 1 base; unmatched junction nucleotides: 2. CDR1 is SGHNT and CDR2 is YYREEE in the germline V gene (reference sequence). The CDR3 is 14 residues long. Here the CDR3 reads CASSIRGSGNTIYF. CDR3 in DNA: TGTGCCAGCAGCATCAGGGGGTCTGGAAACACCATATATTTT.

The chain combines TRBV27 with TRBJ1-4, with 10 nucleotides matching TRBD1. This CDR3 comprises 17 residues. CDR1 MNHEY and CDR2 SMNVEV come from the germline V gene (reference sequence). V was clipped by 5 bases and J by 4 bases; unmatched bases: 10. CDR3 amino acids: CASSPLHGTGVNEKLFF. CDR3 nucleotide sequence: TGTGCCAGCAGTCCCTTACACGGGACAGGGGTTAATGAAAAACTGTTTTTT. Using reference TRBV27 and TRBJ1-4 for the parts outside the CDR3, the full variable domain is EAQVTQNPRYLITVTGKKLTVTCSQNMNHEYMSWYRQDPGLGLRQIYYSMNVEVTDKGDVPEGYKVSRKEKRNFPLILESPSPNQTSLYFCASSPLHGTGVNEKLFFGSGTQLSVL.

The chain carries TRBV28 and TRBJ2-7; D may be TRBD1 or TRBD2 (6 bases each). In germline, CDR1 is MDHEN, CDR2 SYDVKM. Trimming pared 7 bases from V and 3 bases from J, leaving 13 bases between. The CDR3 extends over 13 amino acids. The CDR3, as DNA: TGTGCCAGCACCCCGGGGGCTTACTACGAGCAGTACTTC. Translated, it gives CASTPGAYYEQYF. The full variable domain, with the rest looked up from reference TRBV28 and TRBJ2-7, is DVKVTQSSRYLVKRTGEKVFLECVQDMDHENMFWYRQDPGLGLRLIYFSYDVKMKEKGDIPEGYSVSREKKERFSLILESASTNQTSMYLCASTPGAYYEQYFGPGTRLTVT.

This chain links TRBV6-5 with TRBJ2-7; D is perhaps TRBD1 (6 bases). The CDR3 runs to 12 residues. The V gene lost 10 bases and the J gene lost 2 bases, with 12 bases spanning the gap. From germline, CDR1 is MNHEY and CDR2 SVGAGI. The CDR3 sequence: CATSQGTYEQYF. DNA of the CDR3: TGTGCCACCTCCCAGGGGACCTACGAGCAGTACTTC.